The entry that follows covers one T cell receptor (beta chain) sequence. This entry belongs to a study of OX40 agonist ivuxolimab in advanced cancers. Assay used: immunoSEQ multiplex PCR; TCRdb lists only in-frame clones, some missing. This sample yields around 25,000 clones, of which approximately 80% are seen a single time; around 20% belongs to the top ten. The V end lost 6 bases, the J end lost 2 bases, and 11 bases lay between the germline ends. The CDR3 contains 14 residues. Germline CDR1 and CDR2: LNHDA and SQIVND (reference sequence). The chain links TRBV19 to TRBJ2-1; no reliable D call. The specimen was CD4+ or CD8+ T cells sorted from blood, collected in a trial of the OX40 agonist ivuxolimab. The receptor was isolated from an adult with an advanced solid tumor such as melanoma, head and neck, liver or kidney cancer. DNA for the CDR3: TGTGCCAGTAGACAGCGCGGTACCTACAATGAGCAGTTCTTC. This codes for CASRQRGTYNEQFF.